This TCR beta chain was sequenced during a study of response to subunit inactivated influenza vaccine. General study findings and limits: With each seasonal influenza vaccination, the authors suggested, few new T cells are recruited.

Trimming took 0 bases from V and 10 from J, leaving 10 bases between them. The CDR3 is made up of 11 amino acids. The germline V gene encodes CDR1 DFQATT and CDR2 SNEGSKA (reference sequence). This clonotype was observed a handful of times. The antigen is unknown. Using its own MiXCR run on the RT-PCR reads, TCRdb lists one record per CDR3 protein. There are some 500,000 distinct CDR3 sequences in the sample; 25% occur only once, and approximately 2% lies in the top ten. Sequenced material: CD4+ T cells sorted from PBMCs, taken 5 days after vaccination. This chain links TRBV20-1 with TRBJ2-7, with no clear D. The source is a man aged 50 to 60 who received an inactivated influenza vaccine. CDR3 region: CSARDKTAQYF. In DNA, the CDR3 is TGCAGTGCTAGAGATAAAACTGCACAGTACTTC.